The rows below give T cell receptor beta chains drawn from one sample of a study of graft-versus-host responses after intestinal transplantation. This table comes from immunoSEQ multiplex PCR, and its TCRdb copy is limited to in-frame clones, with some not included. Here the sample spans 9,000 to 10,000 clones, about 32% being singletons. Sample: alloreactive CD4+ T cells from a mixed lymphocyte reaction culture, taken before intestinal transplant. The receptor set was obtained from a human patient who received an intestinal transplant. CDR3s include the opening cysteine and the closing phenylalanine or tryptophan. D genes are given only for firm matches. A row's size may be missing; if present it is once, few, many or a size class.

CDR3 protein: CASSLRERAEETQYF
CDR3 DNA: TGTGCCAGCAGTTTAAGGGAGCGGGCCGAAGAGACCCAGTACTTC
J gene: TRBJ2-5
V gene: TRBV28
clone size: NA
D gene: NA

CDR3 protein: CASTLSQGLAGGPETQYF
CDR3 DNA: TGTGCCAGCACCTTATCACAGGGACTAGCGGGAGGGCCAGAGACCCAGTACTTC
J gene: TRBJ2-5
V gene: TRBV5-5
clone size: NA
D gene: TRBD2

CDR3 protein: CASSPDRGLTGYTF
CDR3 DNA: TGTGCCAGCAGCCCCGACAGGGGGCTGACTGGCTACACCTTC
J gene: TRBJ1-2
V gene: TRBV7-2
clone size: few
D gene: TRBD1

CDR3 protein: CASSLAVGVYEQYF
CDR3 DNA: TGTGCCAGCAGCTTGGCGGTAGGAGTCTACGAGCAGTACTTC
J gene: TRBJ2-7
V gene: TRBV7-6
clone size: few
D gene: NA

CDR3 protein: CASSPFREQEAFF
CDR3 DNA: TGTGCCAGCAGCCCATTCCGTGAACAGGAAGCTTTCTTT
J gene: TRBJ1-1
V gene: TRBV7-3
clone size: NA
D gene: NA

CDR3 protein: CASSSDRRFYEQYF
CDR3 DNA: TGTGCCAGCAGTTCGGACAGGAGGTTCTACGAGCAGTACTTC
J gene: TRBJ2-7
V gene: TRBV6-6
clone size: few
D gene: TRBD1

CDR3 protein: CASSPGFTEAFF
CDR3 DNA: TGTGCCAGCAGCCCAGGGTTCACTGAAGCTTTCTTT
J gene: TRBJ1-1
V gene: TRBV6-6
clone size: medium-sized
D gene: NA

CDR3 protein: CASSLSPSGSSYNEQFF
CDR3 DNA: TGTGCCAGCAGCTTATCCCCTAGCGGGAGCTCCTACAATGAGCAGTTCTTC
J gene: TRBJ2-1
V gene: TRBV7-9
clone size: few
D gene: TRBD2

CDR3 protein: CASSLDNSYEQYF
CDR3 DNA: TGTGCCAGCAGCTTAGACAACTCCTACGAGCAGTACTTC
J gene: TRBJ2-7
V gene: TRBV11-2
clone size: NA
D gene: NA

CDR3 protein: CVLEAGVHEQYF
CDR3 DNA: TGTGTCCTGGAAGCGGGAGTCCACGAGCAGTACTTC
J gene: TRBJ2-7
V gene: TRBV30
clone size: medium-sized
D gene: TRBD2

CDR3 protein: CASSAVGGTGELFF
CDR3 DNA: TGTGCCAGCAGCGCAGTGGGTGGCACCGGGGAGCTGTTTTTT
J gene: TRBJ2-2
V gene: TRBV7-9
clone size: NA
D gene: NA

CDR3 protein: CASSPQGITEAFF
CDR3 DNA: TGTGCCAGCAGTCCCCAGGGTATCACTGAAGCTTTCTTT
J gene: TRBJ1-1
V gene: TRBV6-6
clone size: NA
D gene: NA

CDR3 protein: CASSLERGWNTEAFF
CDR3 DNA: TGCGCCAGCAGCTTGGAAAGGGGTTGGAACACTGAAGCTTTCTTT
J gene: TRBJ1-1
V gene: TRBV5-1
clone size: NA
D gene: NA

CDR3 protein: CASSLILSPYEQYF
CDR3 DNA: TGTGCCAGCAGCCTCATACTGTCCCCCTACGAGCAGTACTTC
J gene: TRBJ2-7
V gene: TRBV14
clone size: NA
D gene: NA

CDR3 protein: CASRPTGSSYNEQFF
CDR3 DNA: TGCGCCAGCAGACCCACAGGAAGCTCCTACAATGAGCAGTTCTTC
J gene: TRBJ2-1
V gene: TRBV10-2
clone size: few
D gene: NA

CDR3 protein: CASSQVASGINEQYF
CDR3 DNA: TGCGCCAGCAGCCAAGTGGCTAGCGGGATTAACGAGCAGTACTTC
J gene: TRBJ2-7
V gene: TRBV4-1
clone size: NA
D gene: TRBD2

CDR3 protein: CASSPGPTTIYEQYF
CDR3 DNA: TGTGCCAGCAGCCCCGGACCTACCACAATTTACGAGCAGTACTTC
J gene: TRBJ2-7
V gene: TRBV9
clone size: medium-sized
D gene: NA

CDR3 protein: CSVEGESSYNEQFF
CDR3 DNA: TGCAGCGTTGAGGGGGAGAGCTCCTACAATGAGCAGTTCTTC
J gene: TRBJ2-1
V gene: TRBV29-1
clone size: NA
D gene: NA

CDR3 protein: CASSSMLEGLAGQGEQFF
CDR3 DNA: TGTGCCAGCAGCTCCATGCTCGAAGGACTAGCGGGTCAAGGTGAGCAGTTCTTC
J gene: TRBJ2-1
V gene: TRBV7-8
clone size: NA
D gene: TRBD2

CDR3 protein: CASSPLAGEGETQYF
CDR3 DNA: TGCGCCAGCAGCCCCCTAGCGGGAGAGGGGGAGACCCAGTACTTC
J gene: TRBJ2-5
V gene: TRBV4-1
clone size: NA
D gene: TRBD2

CDR3 protein: CASSPGWREGQNEQFF
CDR3 DNA: TGTGCCAGCAGCCCCGGGTGGCGGGAGGGCCAAAATGAGCAGTTCTTC
J gene: TRBJ2-1
V gene: TRBV4-2
clone size: NA
D gene: TRBD2

CDR3 protein: CTSSLSENYEQFF
CDR3 DNA: TGTACCAGCAGTTTGTCCGAGAACTATGAGCAGTTCTTC
J gene: TRBJ2-1
V gene: TRBV27
clone size: NA
D gene: NA

CDR3 protein: CASSRPREGLYNEQFF
CDR3 DNA: TGTGCCAGCAGTAGGCCCCGGGAGGGCCTCTACAATGAGCAGTTCTTC
J gene: TRBJ2-1
V gene: TRBV28
clone size: NA
D gene: TRBD2

CDR3 protein: CASSYSGSEQFF
CDR3 DNA: TGTGCCAGCAGTTACTCGGGGAGCGAGCAGTTCTTC
J gene: TRBJ2-1
V gene: TRBV6-5
clone size: medium-sized
D gene: NA

CDR3 protein: CASSYYQGDQPQHF
CDR3 DNA: TGTGCCAGCAGTTACTACCAGGGGGATCAGCCCCAGCATTTT
J gene: TRBJ1-5
V gene: TRBV6-6
clone size: NA
D gene: TRBD1

CDR3 protein: CASSHSVYEQYF
CDR3 DNA: TGTGCCAGCAGCCATTCCGTTTACGAGCAGTACTTC
J gene: TRBJ2-7
V gene: TRBV27
clone size: medium-sized
D gene: NA

CDR3 protein: CASSLWEKEKLFF
CDR3 DNA: TGTGCCAGCAGTTTATGGGAGAAGGAAAAACTGTTTTTT
J gene: TRBJ1-4
V gene: TRBV27
clone size: NA
D gene: NA

CDR3 protein: CASSVDGHPSYEQYF
CDR3 DNA: TGTGCCAGCAGTGTAGACGGGCACCCCTCCTACGAGCAGTACTTC
J gene: TRBJ2-7
V gene: TRBV28
clone size: NA
D gene: NA

CDR3 protein: CASSEYSPDSGRHRYAVF
CDR3 DNA: TGTGCCAGCAGTGAATATTCCCCAGACAGCGGGCGGCACAGATACGCAGTATTT
J gene: TRBJ2-3
V gene: TRBV25-1
clone size: NA
D gene: NA

CDR3 protein: CASSSTGSYEQYF
CDR3 DNA: TGTGCCAGCAGTTCTACAGGTTCCTACGAGCAGTACTTC
J gene: TRBJ2-7
V gene: TRBV6-1
clone size: NA
D gene: NA

CDR3 protein: CASSLAFGTEAFF
CDR3 DNA: TGTGCCAGCAGCTTAGCTTTCGGGACTGAAGCTTTCTTT
J gene: TRBJ1-1
V gene: TRBV11-2
clone size: NA
D gene: NA